This T cell receptor beta chain was recovered during a study of early T cells in non-severe SARS-CoV-2 infection. TCRdb re-called the 5' RACE reads with MiXCR, one entry per CDR3 protein. The sample comprises about 69,000 distinct CDR3 sequences, approximately 14% of which are singletons, and more than 13% rests with the top ten. This clonotype was detected many times. From germline, CDR1 is PRHDT and CDR2 FYEKMQ (reference sequence). V dropped 2 bases and J dropped 7 bases, with 8 bases sitting between them. The CDR3 consists of 12 residues. The chain employs TRBV13 and TRBJ1-1; D gene ambiguous. Sequencing was carried out using whole blood. The TCR sequence derives from an adult who was a healthcare worker with PCR-confirmed SARS-CoV-2 infection or an uninfected control (not recorded which). The CDR3 loop is CASSLQVGEAFF. As DNA, the CDR3 is TGTGCCAGCAGCTTACAGGTGGGTGAAGCTTTCTTT.